This paragraph covers one TCR beta chain sequence. The antigen remains undetermined. Assay used: immunoSEQ multiplex PCR; TCRdb lists only in-frame clones, some missing. The sample carries 130,000 to 150,000 clones, more than 80% recorded once. These data come from a study of T cell responses to AZD1222 COVID-19 vaccine. Study in general: Analyses pooled second doses at about 4 or about 12 weeks. The study, taken as a whole, reports: Females outnumbered males among donors, who were mostly white British; clonal diversity was possibly underestimated. Receipt of two AZD1222 doses was followed by a rise in Spike-specific TCR breadth and depth. Unmutated variant regions are reportedly the target of nearly half of TCRs that are spike-specific.

The V gene's germline CDR1 is MNHEY and CDR2 SVGAGI. CDR3 length: 15 amino acids. V lost 6 bases, J lost 1 base, and 13 bases lay in between. The chain has TRBV6-5 and TRBJ1-5, with D possibly being TRBD1 (6 bases). The source material was peripheral blood, sampled on day 0 of AZD1222 vaccination. This sequence originates from an adult in good health. CDR3 coding DNA: TGTGCCAGCAGAAACGGGGGCGTGAGCAATCAGCCCCAGCATTTT. Amino acid sequence: CASRNGGVSNQPQHF.